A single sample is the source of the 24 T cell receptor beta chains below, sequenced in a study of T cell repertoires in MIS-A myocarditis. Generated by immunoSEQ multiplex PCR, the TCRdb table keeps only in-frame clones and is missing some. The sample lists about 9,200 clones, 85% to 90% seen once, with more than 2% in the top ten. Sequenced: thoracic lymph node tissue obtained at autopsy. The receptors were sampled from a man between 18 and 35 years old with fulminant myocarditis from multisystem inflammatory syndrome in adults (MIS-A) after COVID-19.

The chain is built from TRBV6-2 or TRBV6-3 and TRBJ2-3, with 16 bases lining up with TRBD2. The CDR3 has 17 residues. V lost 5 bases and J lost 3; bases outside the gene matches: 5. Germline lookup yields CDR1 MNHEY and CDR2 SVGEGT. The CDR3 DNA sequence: TGTGCCAGCAGTCGTCCGGGACTAGCGGGGGGGACAGATACGCAGTATTTT. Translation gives CASSRPGLAGGTDTQYF.

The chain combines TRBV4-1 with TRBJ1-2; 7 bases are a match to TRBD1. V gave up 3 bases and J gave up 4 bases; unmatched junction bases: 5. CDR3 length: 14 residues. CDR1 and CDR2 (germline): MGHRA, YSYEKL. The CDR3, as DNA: TGCGCCAGCAGCCAGGGAGACAGGGCCTATGGCTACACCTTC. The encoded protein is CASSQGDRAYGYTF.

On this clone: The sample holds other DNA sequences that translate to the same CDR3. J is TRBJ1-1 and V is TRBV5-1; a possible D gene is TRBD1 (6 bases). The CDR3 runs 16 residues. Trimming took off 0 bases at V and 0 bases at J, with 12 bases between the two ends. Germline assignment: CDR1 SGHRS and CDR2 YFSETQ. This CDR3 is CASSLVGGLMNTEAFF. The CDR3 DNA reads TGCGCCAGCAGCTTGGTAGGGGGTTTGATGAACACTGAAGCTTTCTTT.

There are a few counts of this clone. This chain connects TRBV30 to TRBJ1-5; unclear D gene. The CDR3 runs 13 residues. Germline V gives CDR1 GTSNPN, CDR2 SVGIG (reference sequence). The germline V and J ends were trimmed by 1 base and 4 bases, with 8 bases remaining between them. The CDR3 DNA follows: TGTGCCTGGAGTGGGACGGAGAATCAGCCCCAGCATTTT. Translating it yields CAWSGTENQPQHF.

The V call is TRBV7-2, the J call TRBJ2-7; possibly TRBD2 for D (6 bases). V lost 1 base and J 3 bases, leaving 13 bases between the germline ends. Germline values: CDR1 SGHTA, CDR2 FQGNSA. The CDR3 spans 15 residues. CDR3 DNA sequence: TGTGCCAGCAGCTTAGGCGACGGGGGTCTCTACGAGCAGTACTTC. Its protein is CASSLGDGGLYEQYF.

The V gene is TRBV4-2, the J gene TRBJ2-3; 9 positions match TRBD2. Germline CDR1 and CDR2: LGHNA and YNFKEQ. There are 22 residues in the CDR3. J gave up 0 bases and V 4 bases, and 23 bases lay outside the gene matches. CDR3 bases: TGTGCCAGCAGCCCCACTCGTTCCTTTATAGCGGGAGAGCAAGGGAGCACAGATACGCAGTATTTT. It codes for CASSPTRSFIAGEQGSTDTQYF.

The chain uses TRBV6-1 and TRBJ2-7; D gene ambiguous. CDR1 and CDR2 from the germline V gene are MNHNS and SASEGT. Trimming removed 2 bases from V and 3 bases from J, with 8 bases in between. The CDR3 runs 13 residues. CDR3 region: CASSESLGYEQYF. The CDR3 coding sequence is TGTGCCAGCAGTGAATCTCTAGGCTACGAGCAGTACTTC.

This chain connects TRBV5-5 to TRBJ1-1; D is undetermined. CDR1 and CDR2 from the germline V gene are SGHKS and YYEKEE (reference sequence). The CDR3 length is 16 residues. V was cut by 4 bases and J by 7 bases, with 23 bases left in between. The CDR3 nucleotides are TGTGCCAGCAGCCCGCGGGGTCTCCTGAACGAGGGTGAAGCTTTCTTT. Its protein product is CASSPRGLLNEGEAFF.

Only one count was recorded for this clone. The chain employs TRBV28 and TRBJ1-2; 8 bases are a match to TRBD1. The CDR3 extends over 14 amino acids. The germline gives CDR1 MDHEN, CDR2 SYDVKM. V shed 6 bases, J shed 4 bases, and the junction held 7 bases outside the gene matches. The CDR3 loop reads CASRRQGRFYGYTF. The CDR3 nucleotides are TGTGCCAGCAGGAGACAGGGGCGGTTCTATGGCTACACCTTC.

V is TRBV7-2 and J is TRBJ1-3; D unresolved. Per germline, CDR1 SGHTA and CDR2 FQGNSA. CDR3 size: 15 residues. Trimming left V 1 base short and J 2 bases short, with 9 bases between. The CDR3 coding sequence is TGTGCCAGCAGCTTAGAGCCGGGTACTGGAAACACCATATATTTT. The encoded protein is CASSLEPGTGNTIYF.

The CDR3 spells CASSLAGGWSYEQYF. The CDR3 nucleotides are TGTGCCAGTAGTTTAGCGGGAGGTTGGTCCTACGAGCAGTACTTC. The rearrangement uses TRBV19 and TRBJ2-7; 10 bases fit TRBD2. Trimming removed 5 bases from V and 1 base from J; junction bases left unmatched: 5. CDR1 LNHDA and CDR2 SQIVND come from the germline V gene (reference sequence). This CDR3 contains 15 residues.

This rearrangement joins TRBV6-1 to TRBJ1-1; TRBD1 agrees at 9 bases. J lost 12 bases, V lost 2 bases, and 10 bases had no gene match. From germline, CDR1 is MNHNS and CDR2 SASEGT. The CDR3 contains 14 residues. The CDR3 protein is CASSEYSGTGITFF. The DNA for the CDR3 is TGTGCCAGCAGTGAATACTCGGGGACAGGGATAACTTTCTTT.

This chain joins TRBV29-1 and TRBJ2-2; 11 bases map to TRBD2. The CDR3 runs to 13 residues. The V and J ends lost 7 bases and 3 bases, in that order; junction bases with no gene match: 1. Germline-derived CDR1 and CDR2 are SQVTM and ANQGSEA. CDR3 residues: CSGTSGYTGELFF. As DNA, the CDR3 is TGCAGCGGGACTAGCGGGTACACCGGGGAGCTGTTTTTT.

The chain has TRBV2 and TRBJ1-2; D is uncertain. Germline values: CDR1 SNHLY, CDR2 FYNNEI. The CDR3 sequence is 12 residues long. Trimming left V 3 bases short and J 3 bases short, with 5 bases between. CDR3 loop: CASSELYYGYTF. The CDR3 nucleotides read TGTGCCAGCAGTGAGCTGTACTATGGCTACACCTTC.

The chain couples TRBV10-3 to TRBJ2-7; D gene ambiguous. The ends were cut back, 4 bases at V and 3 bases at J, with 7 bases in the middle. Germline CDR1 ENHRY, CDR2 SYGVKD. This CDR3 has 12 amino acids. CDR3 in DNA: TGTGCCATCAGTGCTGAGCTCTACGAGCAGTACTTC. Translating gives CAISAELYEQYF.

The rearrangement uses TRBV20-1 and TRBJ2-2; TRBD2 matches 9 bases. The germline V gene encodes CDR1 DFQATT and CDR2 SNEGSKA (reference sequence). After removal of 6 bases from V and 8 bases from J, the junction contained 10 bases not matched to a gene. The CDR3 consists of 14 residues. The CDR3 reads CSASSGSRVGELFF. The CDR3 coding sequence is TGCAGTGCCAGTAGCGGGAGTAGGGTTGGGGAGCTGTTTTTT.

CDR3 nucleotide sequence: TGTGCCAGCAGCGTAGGATCGCAGGGGAATGAGCAGTTCTTC. Translating it yields CASSVGSQGNEQFF. The chain carries TRBV9 and TRBJ2-1, with D possibly TRBD1 on 6 matching bases. CDR3 length: 14 amino acids. Germline V gives CDR1 SGDLS, CDR2 YYNGEE. V lost 0 bases to trimming and J lost 7 bases, with 11 bases between them.

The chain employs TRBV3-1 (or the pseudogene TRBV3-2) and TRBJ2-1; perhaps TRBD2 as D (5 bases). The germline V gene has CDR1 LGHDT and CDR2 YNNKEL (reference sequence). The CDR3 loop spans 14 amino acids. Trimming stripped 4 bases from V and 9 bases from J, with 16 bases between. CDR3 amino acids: CASSLPGSRGEQFF. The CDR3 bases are TGTGCCAGCAGCCTCCCGGGGAGTCGGGGTGAGCAGTTCTTC.

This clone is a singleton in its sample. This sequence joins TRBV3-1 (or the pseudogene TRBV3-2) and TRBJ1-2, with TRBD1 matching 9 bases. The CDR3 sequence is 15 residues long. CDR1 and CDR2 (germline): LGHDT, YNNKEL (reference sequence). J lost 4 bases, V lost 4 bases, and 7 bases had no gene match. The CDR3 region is CASSRHRGLRYGYTF. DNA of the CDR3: TGTGCCAGCAGCCGACACAGGGGGCTGCGCTATGGCTACACCTTC.

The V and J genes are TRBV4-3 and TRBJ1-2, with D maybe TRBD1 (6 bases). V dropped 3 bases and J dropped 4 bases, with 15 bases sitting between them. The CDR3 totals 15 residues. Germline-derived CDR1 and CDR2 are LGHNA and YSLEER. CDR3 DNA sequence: TGCGCCAGCAGCCAGGAGCTACAGGGACGCTATGGCTACACCTTC. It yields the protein CASSQELQGRYGYTF.

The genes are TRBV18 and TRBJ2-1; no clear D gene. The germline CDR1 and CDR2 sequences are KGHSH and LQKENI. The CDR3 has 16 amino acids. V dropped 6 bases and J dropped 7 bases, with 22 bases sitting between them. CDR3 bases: TGTGCCAGCTCCCCGCACGCACCTTCCCTGGGGAATGAGCAGTTCTTC. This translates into CASSPHAPSLGNEQFF. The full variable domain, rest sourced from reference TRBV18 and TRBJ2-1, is NAGVMQNPRHLVRRRGQEARLRCSPMKGHSHVYWYRQLPEEGLKFMVYLQKENIIDESGMPKERFSAEFPKEGPSILRIQQVVRGDSAAYFCASSPHAPSLGNEQFFGPGTRLTVL.

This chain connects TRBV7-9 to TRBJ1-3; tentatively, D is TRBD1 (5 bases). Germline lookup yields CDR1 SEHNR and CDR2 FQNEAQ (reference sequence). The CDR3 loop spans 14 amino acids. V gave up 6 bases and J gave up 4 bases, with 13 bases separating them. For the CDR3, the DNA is TGTGCCAGCAGTTCAGGGTTTGGCGGAAACACCATATATTTT. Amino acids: CASSSGFGGNTIYF.

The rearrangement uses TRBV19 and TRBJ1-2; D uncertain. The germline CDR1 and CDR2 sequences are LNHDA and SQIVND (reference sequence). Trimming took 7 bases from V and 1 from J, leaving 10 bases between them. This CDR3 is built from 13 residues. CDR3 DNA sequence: TGTGCCAGTACAGTTGGACTTAACTATGGCTACACCTTC. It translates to CASTVGLNYGYTF.

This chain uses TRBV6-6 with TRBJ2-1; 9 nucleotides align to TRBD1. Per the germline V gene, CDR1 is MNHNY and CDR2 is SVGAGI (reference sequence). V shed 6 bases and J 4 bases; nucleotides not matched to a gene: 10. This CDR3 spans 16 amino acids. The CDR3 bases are TGTGCCAGCAGCCTACGAGGGACAGGGCAATACAATGAGCAGTTCTTC. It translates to CASSLRGTGQYNEQFF.